These T cell receptor beta chains were read from a single sample in a study of PD-L1 blockade in urothelial cancer. Here immunoSEQ multiplex PCR was the method, and the copy in TCRdb shows in-frame clones only, minus some. The sample lists roughly 120,000 clones; around 89% were seen once. The sequencing here drew on PBMCs, taken around atezolizumab (anti-PD-L1) treatment. The receptors were gathered from a man aged 55-75 years with urothelial cancer. Each CDR3 is given with its conserved first and last residue. D genes are given only for firm matches. Only some rows state a clone size, as once, few, many or a class for expanded clones.

d_call,v_call,clone_size,j_call,cdr3_nt,cdr3_aa
.,TRBV28,.,TRBJ2-7,TGTGCCAGCAGTTTATATATACAGGGAATATACGAGCAGTACTTC,CASSLYIQGIYEQYF
.,TRBV6-5,.,TRBJ1-2,TGTGCCAGCAGTTATCCGGTCTCCGGGGGTAACTATGGCTACACCTTC,CASSYPVSGGNYGYTF
.,TRBV9,.,TRBJ2-5,TGTGCCAGCAGCGTAGTGGGGGACTCCCAAGAGACCCAGTACTTC,CASSVVGDSQETQYF
TRBD1,TRBV5-5,.,TRBJ2-7,TGTGCCAGCAGCTTGGCGATAATGACAGGGAACGACGAGCAGTACTTC,CASSLAIMTGNDEQYF
.,TRBV5-5,once,TRBJ1-6,TGTGCCAGCAGCTCAATGAACAGCCTGAATTCACCCCTCCACTTT,CASSSMNSLNSPLHF
.,TRBV30,.,TRBJ1-5,TGTGCCTTGGGGGGGGCTAGGGATCAGCCCCAGCATTTT,CALGGARDQPQHF
.,TRBV28,few,TRBJ1-5,TGTGCCAGCAGTTCAGCCGAGGGAGCCAGAGCGCCCCAGCATTTT,CASSSAEGARAPQHF
.,TRBV11-2,.,TRBJ2-5,TGTGCCAGCAGCCCGAGAGGGATCCAAGAGACCCAGTACTTC,CASSPRGIQETQYF
TRBD2,TRBV5-4,.,TRBJ2-2,TGTGCCAGCAGCCCATTCGAGCGGGGCGCGAACACCGGGGAGCTGTTTTTT,CASSPFERGANTGELFF
.,TRBV29-1,.,TRBJ1-2,TGCAGCGTTGAAGGCTGGAGGTGGGGAGGAGGCTACACCTTC,CSVEGWRWGGGYTF
.,TRBV15,once,TRBJ2-3,TGTGCCACCAGCAGAGGCGGGGATACGCAGTATTTT,CATSRGGDTQYF
TRBD2,TRBV27,.,TRBJ2-2,TGTGCCAGCAGAACTAGCGGGAGTACCTCGAGCACCGGGGAGCTGTTTTTT,CASRTSGSTSSTGELFF
TRBD1,TRBV6-5,.,TRBJ1-4,TGTGCCAGCAGTCCTTTGACAGGGGGCGTTGAAAAACTGTTTTTT,CASSPLTGGVEKLFF
TRBD2,TRBV27,.,TRBJ2-5,TGTGCCAGCAGTTCCTGGGGGGGAGAGACCCAGTACTTC,CASSSWGGETQYF
TRBD1,TRBV9,.,TRBJ2-3,TGTGCCAGCAGCACCCGGACAGGCCGCACAGATACGCAGTATTTT,CASSTRTGRTDTQYF
TRBD2,TRBV28,.,TRBJ2-3,TGTGCCAGCAGTCAGGGACTAGCGCTTAGCACAGATACGCAGTATTTT,CASSQGLALSTDTQYF
TRBD1,TRBV19,.,TRBJ1-2,TGTGCCAGTAGTACCCAGACAGGGACACGGGGCTACACCTTC,CASSTQTGTRGYTF
.,TRBV27,.,TRBJ2-7,TGTGCCAGCAGTTTACGCCGGGACATCTACGAGCAGTACTTC,CASSLRRDIYEQYF
TRBD1,TRBV10-3,once,TRBJ2-1,TGTGCCATCAGTGTCAGGGACAGTAGCTACAATGAGCAGTTCTTC,CAISVRDSSYNEQFF
.,TRBV5-1,.,TRBJ2-1,TGCGCCAGCAGCTTGATCCCTGAGAATGAGCAGTTCTTC,CASSLIPENEQFF
TRBD1,TRBV10-3,once,TRBJ2-1,TGTGCCATCGGTCAGGGGGCGGTCGACAATGAGCAGTTCTTC,CAIGQGAVDNEQFF
.,TRBV27,.,TRBJ2-7,TGTGCCAGCAGTTTCACTAGCTTGTACGAGCAGTACTTC,CASSFTSLYEQYF
TRBD1,TRBV7-9,few,TRBJ2-2,TGTGCCAGCAGCTTAGGAGGACAGGGAGATCCCGGGGAGCTGTTTTTT,CASSLGGQGDPGELFF
TRBD2,TRBV4-2,.,TRBJ2-3,TGTGCCAGCAGCCAAGTGGCTAGCGGGCAATCCAATACGCAGTATTTT,CASSQVASGQSNTQYF
.,TRBV4-2,once,TRBJ2-2,TGTGCCAGCAGCCAAGGGGGGCTTTCTGTCACCGGGGAGCTGTTTTTT,CASSQGGLSVTGELFF
.,TRBV18,.,TRBJ1-2,TGTGCCAGCTCACCAAACTCCGGGACACGTGAGGATGGCTACACCTTC,CASSPNSGTREDGYTF
.,TRBV18,.,TRBJ1-1,TGTGCCAGCTCACCAGCCCGTCCGGACTCGTCGGGAGCTTTCTTT,CASSPARPDSSGAFF
TRBD1,TRBV6-1,.,TRBJ2-2,TGTGCCAGCAGTGAACAGGGGGCGTCGAACACCGGGGAGCTGTTTTTT,CASSEQGASNTGELFF
TRBD1,TRBV19,.,TRBJ2-7,TGTGCCAGTAGCGAAGACAGGGGGCACGAGCAGTACTTC,CASSEDRGHEQYF
TRBD1,TRBV4-1,.,TRBJ2-7,TGCGCCAGCAGCCTCTCCCGGGACAGCACCTACGAGCAGTACTTC,CASSLSRDSTYEQYF
.,TRBV18,.,TRBJ1-6,TGTGCCAGCTCACAACAGGAAAATAAGAATTCACCCCTCCACTTT,CASSQQENKNSPLHF
.,TRBV15,once,TRBJ2-7,TGTGCCACCAGCAGAGATCTTGGGCCCTTCTTCTACGAGCAGTACTTC,CATSRDLGPFFYEQYF
.,TRBV4-3,.,TRBJ2-7,TGCGCCAGCAGCCAGGAATACGACAGAGGATTCCTCTACGAGCAGTACTTC,CASSQEYDRGFLYEQYF
.,TRBV6-6,.,TRBJ1-3,TGTGCCAGCAGGCCAGCCTCCATGGGCGAAAACACCATATATTTT,CASRPASMGENTIYF
TRBD1,TRBV15,.,TRBJ1-2,TGTGCCACCAGCAAAGGGACAGCCGATAACTATGGCTACACCTTC,CATSKGTADNYGYTF
TRBD2,TRBV6-5,.,TRBJ2-5,TGTGCCAGCAGACCAGCGGGAGACGAGACCCAGTACTTC,CASRPAGDETQYF
TRBD1,TRBV5-1,once,TRBJ1-4,TGCGCCAGCAGCTCGACAGGGTCGACTAATGAAAAACTGTTTTTT,CASSSTGSTNEKLFF
.,TRBV11-2,.,TRBJ2-7,TGTGCCAGCAGCCGTTTTGGGGCCGAAAGCTCCTACGAGCAGTACTTC,CASSRFGAESSYEQYF
.,TRBV19,.,TRBJ1-5,TGTGCCACCAAAGCGGGACAACCGTTTAGCAATCAGCCCCAGCATTTT,CATKAGQPFSNQPQHF
.,TRBV5-1,.,TRBJ1-1,TGCGCCAGCAGCCCGCAAATTGATTCGATCTTCGGGGCTTTCTTT,CASSPQIDSIFGAFF
.,TRBV2,.,TRBJ1-1,TGTGCCAGCCGGAACACTGAAGCTTTCTTT,CASRNTEAFF
TRBD1,TRBV19,.,TRBJ1-6,TGTGCCAGTAAATCCGGGACAGGGGGTTCACCCCTCCACTTT,CASKSGTGGSPLHF
TRBD1,TRBV27,.,TRBJ1-2,TGTGCCAGCAGTTGGACAGGGGGGACCTCTAACTATGGCTACACCTTC,CASSWTGGTSNYGYTF
.,TRBV5-1,.,TRBJ1-5,TGCGCCAGCAGCTTGGAAACAGGGAATCAGCCCCAGCATTTT,CASSLETGNQPQHF
.,TRBV28,.,TRBJ2-7,TGTGCCAGCAGTCCCCAGACAGGAGCGAGAACTGACTTC,CASSPQTGARTDF
.,TRBV7-2,.,TRBJ2-3,TGTGCCAGCAGCCCAAGGGCAGGGGTAGGCACAGATACGCAGTATTTT,CASSPRAGVGTDTQYF
.,TRBV4-3,.,TRBJ2-1,TGCGCCAGCAGCCAACCAGGACAAGATGAGCAGTTCTTC,CASSQPGQDEQFF